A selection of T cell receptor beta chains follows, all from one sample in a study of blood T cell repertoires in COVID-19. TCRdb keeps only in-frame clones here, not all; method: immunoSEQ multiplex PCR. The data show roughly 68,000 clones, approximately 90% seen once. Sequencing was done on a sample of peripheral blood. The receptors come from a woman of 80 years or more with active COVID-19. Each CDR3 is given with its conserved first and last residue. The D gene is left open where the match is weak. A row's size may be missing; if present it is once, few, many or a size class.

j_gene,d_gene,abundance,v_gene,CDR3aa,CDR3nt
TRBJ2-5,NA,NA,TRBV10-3,CAISGTGTEGAETQYF,TGTGCCATCAGTGGGACCGGGACGGAGGGCGCAGAGACCCAGTACTTC
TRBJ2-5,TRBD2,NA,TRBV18,CASSPPLAGEETQYF,TGTGCCAGCTCACCACCACTAGCGGGAGAAGAGACCCAGTACTTC
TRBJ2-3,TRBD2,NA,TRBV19,CASSIGGGRTSTDTQYF,TGTGCCAGTAGTATAGGAGGCGGGAGGACTAGCACAGATACGCAGTATTTT
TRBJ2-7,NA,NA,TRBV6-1,CASSESGPYEQYF,TGTGCCAGCAGTGAGTCCGGTCCCTACGAGCAGTACTTC
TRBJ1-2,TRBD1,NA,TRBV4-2,CASRASGTGTSYGYTF,TGTGCCAGCAGGGCAAGCGGGACAGGGACCTCCTATGGCTACACCTTC
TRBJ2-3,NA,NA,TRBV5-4,CASSRGTPGADTQYF,TGTGCCAGCAGCCGGGGGACCCCCGGGGCAGATACGCAGTATTTT
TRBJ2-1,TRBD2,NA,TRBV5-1,CASSLLAEKAHEQFF,TGCGCCAGCAGCTTACTAGCGGAAAAGGCTCATGAGCAGTTCTTC
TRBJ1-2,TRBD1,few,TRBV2,CASGTGALGGGYTF,TGTGCCTCCGGGACAGGGGCCCTCGGGGGTGGCTACACCTTC
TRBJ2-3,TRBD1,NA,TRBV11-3,CASSLGGQVTDTQYF,TGTGCCAGCAGCTTAGGGGGACAGGTCACAGATACGCAGTATTTT
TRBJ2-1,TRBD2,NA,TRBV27,CASGPGTSGKLKEFF,TGTGCCAGCGGACCGGGGACTAGCGGAAAACTAAAGGAGTTCTTC
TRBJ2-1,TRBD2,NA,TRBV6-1,CASSEERGASYNEQFF,TGTGCCAGCAGTGAAGAGCGGGGGGCCTCCTACAATGAGCAGTTCTTC
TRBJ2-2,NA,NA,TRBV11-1,CASSPRSNTGELFF,TGTGCCAGCAGCCCCCGGTCGAACACCGGGGAGCTGTTTTTT
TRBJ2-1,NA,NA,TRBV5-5,CASSPDLLRYNEQFF,TGTGCCAGCAGCCCTGACCTACTACGCTACAATGAGCAGTTCTTC
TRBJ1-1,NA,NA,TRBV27,CAARRQMNTEAFF,TGTGCCGCAAGGAGGCAGATGAACACTGAAGCTTTCTTT
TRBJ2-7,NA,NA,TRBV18,CASSGMDSSYEQYF,TGTGCCAGCTCAGGAATGGACAGCTCCTACGAGCAGTACTTC
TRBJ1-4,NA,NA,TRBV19,CASTDLGRGYEKLFF,TGTGCCAGTACCGACCTGGGCCGGGGATATGAAAAACTGTTTTTT
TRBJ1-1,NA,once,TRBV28,CASSLQRNTEAFF,TGTGCCAGCAGTTTGCAGCGGAACACTGAAGCTTTCTTT
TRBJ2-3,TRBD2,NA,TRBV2,CASGIAGVADTQYF,TGTGCCAGCGGAATAGCGGGAGTAGCGGATACGCAGTATTTT
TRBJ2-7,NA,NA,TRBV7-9,CASSYVAYEQYF,TGTGCCAGCAGTTATGTAGCATACGAGCAGTACTTC
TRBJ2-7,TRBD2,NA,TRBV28,CASSPGTSGRASYEQYF,TGTGCCAGCAGCCCCGGGACTAGCGGGAGGGCCTCTTACGAGCAGTACTTC
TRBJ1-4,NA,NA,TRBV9,CASSVVDNFKKLFF,TGTGCCAGCAGCGTAGTGGACAATTTTAAAAAACTGTTTTTT
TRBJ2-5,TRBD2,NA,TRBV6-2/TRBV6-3,CASSTGLFSGSVRGETQYF,TGTGCCAGCAGCACGGGACTATTTAGCGGGAGCGTAAGGGGAGAGACCCAGTACTTC
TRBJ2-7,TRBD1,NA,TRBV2,CASSDSGRWTGGHEQYF,TGTGCCAGCAGTGATAGCGGGCGGTGGACAGGGGGTCACGAGCAGTACTTC
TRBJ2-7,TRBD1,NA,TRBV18,CASSPVPGQAGYEQYF,TGTGCCAGCTCACCAGTTCCAGGACAGGCTGGCTACGAGCAGTACTTC
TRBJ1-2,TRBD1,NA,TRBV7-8,CASSLAPVGGFGYTF,TGTGCCAGCAGCTTAGCGCCGGTAGGGGGCTTCGGCTACACCTTC
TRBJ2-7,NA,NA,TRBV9,CASSQDSSPYEQYF,TGTGCCAGCAGCCAGGACTCATCCCCCTACGAGCAGTACTTC
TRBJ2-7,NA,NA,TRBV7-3,CASSRDGGSEQYF,TGTGCCAGCAGCCGGGATGGGGGGTCCGAGCAGTACTTC
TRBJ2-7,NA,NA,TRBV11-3,CASSWGPQGEQYF,TGTGCCAGCAGCTGGGGACCGCAGGGGGAGCAGTACTTC
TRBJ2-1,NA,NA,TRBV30,CAWSVDSGPYNEQFF,TGTGCCTGGAGTGTCGATAGCGGACCCTACAATGAGCAGTTCTTC
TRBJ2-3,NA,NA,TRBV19,CASSRPSGRGHTQYF,TGTGCCAGTAGTAGGCCTAGCGGACGGGGGCATACGCAGTATTTT
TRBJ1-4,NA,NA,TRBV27,CASSRNREGEKLFF,TGTGCCAGCAGCCGGAACAGGGAAGGTGAAAAACTGTTTTTT
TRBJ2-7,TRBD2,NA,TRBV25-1,CASPVPGEGPYEQYF,TGTGCCAGTCCTGTTCCGGGGGAGGGCCCCTACGAGCAGTACTTC
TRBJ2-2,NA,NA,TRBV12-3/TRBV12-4,CASFSHNTGELFF,TGTGCCAGCTTTTCACACAACACCGGGGAGCTGTTTTTT
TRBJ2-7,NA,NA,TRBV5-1,CASSREQVAYEQYF,TGCGCCAGCAGCAGAGAACAGGTAGCCTACGAGCAGTACTTC
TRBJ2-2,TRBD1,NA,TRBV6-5,CASSRDREPTGELFF,TGTGCCAGCAGTCGGGACAGGGAACCCACCGGGGAGCTGTTTTTT
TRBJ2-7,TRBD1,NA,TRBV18,CASSPTGGPNEQYF,TGTGCCAGCTCACCCACAGGGGGGCCCAACGAGCAGTACTTC
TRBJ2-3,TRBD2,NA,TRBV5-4,CASSLPPSGASTDTQYF,TGTGCCAGCAGCCTCCCCCCGAGCGGGGCTAGCACAGATACGCAGTATTTT
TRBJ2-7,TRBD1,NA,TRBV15,CATSRGRTGGYEQYF,TGTGCCACCAGCAGAGGGAGGACAGGGGGGTACGAGCAGTACTTC
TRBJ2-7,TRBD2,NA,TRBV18,CASSVRLAGDYYEQYF,TGTGCCAGCTCAGTCCGACTAGCGGGAGATTACTACGAGCAGTACTTC
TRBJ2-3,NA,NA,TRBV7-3,CASSPQGRADTQYF,TGTGCCAGCAGCCCCCAGGGCAGGGCGGATACGCAGTATTTT
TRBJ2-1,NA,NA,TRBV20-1,CSASNPGLTRVYEQFF,TGCAGTGCTAGTAACCCGGGACTCACCAGGGTCTATGAGCAGTTCTTC